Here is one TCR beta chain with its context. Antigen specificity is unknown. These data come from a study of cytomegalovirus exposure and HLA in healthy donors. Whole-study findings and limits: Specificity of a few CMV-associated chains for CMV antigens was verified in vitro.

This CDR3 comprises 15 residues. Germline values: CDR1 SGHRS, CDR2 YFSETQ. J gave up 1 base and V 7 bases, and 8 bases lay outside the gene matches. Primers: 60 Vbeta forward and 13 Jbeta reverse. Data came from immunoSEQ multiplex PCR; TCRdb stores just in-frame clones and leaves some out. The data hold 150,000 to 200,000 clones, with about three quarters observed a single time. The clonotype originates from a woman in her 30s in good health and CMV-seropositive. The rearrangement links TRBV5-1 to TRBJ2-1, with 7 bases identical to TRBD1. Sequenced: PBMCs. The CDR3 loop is CASSYRDSSYNEQFF. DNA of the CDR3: TGCGCCAGCTCCTACCGGGACAGTTCCTACAATGAGCAGTTCTTC.